Listed below are T cell receptor beta chains from one sample, sequenced in a study of T-cell memory formation after mild COVID-19. TCRdb re-called the 5' RACE reads with MiXCR, one entry per CDR3 protein. The repertoire holds about 250,000 distinct CDR3 sequences, with 18% as singletons. Input material: PBMCs or a T cell subset sorted from them (not recorded which). These receptors originate from a man aged 18 to 30 who had mild COVID-19 (a few samples of this study predate the infection). Cell type and time point are not known. The CDR3 runs from the conserved cysteine through the conserved F or W. Fields, in order: V gene, D gene, J gene, clone size, CDR3 protein, CDR3 DNA. D genes are given only for firm matches. Clone size is not always given. Where it is, it says once, few, many or a class for expanded clones.

v_call: TRBV20-1
d_call: TRBD1
j_call: TRBJ1-4
clone_size: many
cdr3_aa: CSAPEGDRKKLFF
cdr3_nt: TGCAGTGCTCCCGAGGGGGACAGAAAAAAACTGTTTTTT

v_call: TRBV6-5
d_call: .
j_call: TRBJ2-5
clone_size: few
cdr3_aa: CASSYSAGAASQETQYF
cdr3_nt: TGTGCCAGCAGTTACTCGGCGGGGGCGGCTTCCCAAGAGACCCAGTACTTC

v_call: TRBV20-1
d_call: .
j_call: TRBJ2-3
clone_size: .
cdr3_aa: CSARLNTQYF
cdr3_nt: TGCAGTGCTAGGTTGAATACGCAGTATTTT

v_call: TRBV20-1
d_call: .
j_call: TRBJ1-5
clone_size: .
cdr3_aa: CSAAQGPSDQPQHF
cdr3_nt: TGCAGTGCAGCTCAGGGGCCCTCAGATCAGCCCCAGCATTTT

v_call: TRBV6-1
d_call: .
j_call: TRBJ1-5
clone_size: few
cdr3_aa: CASSEILSQPQHF
cdr3_nt: TGTGCCAGCAGTGAAATATTAAGTCAGCCCCAGCATTTT

v_call: TRBV7-2
d_call: .
j_call: TRBJ2-1
clone_size: .
cdr3_aa: CASSPGSLLGEQFF
cdr3_nt: TGTGCCAGCAGCCCGGGGTCCCTCTTGGGTGAGCAGTTCTTC

v_call: TRBV5-1
d_call: .
j_call: TRBJ1-1
clone_size: .
cdr3_aa: CASSLVGLHTEAFF
cdr3_nt: TGCGCCAGCAGCTTGGTCGGGCTTCACACTGAAGCTTTCTTT

v_call: TRBV29-1
d_call: TRBD1
j_call: TRBJ1-6
clone_size: few
cdr3_aa: CSVSRDRVGSPLHF
cdr3_nt: TGCAGCGTAAGCCGGGACAGGGTTGGCTCACCCCTCCACTTT

v_call: TRBV7-6
d_call: .
j_call: TRBJ2-7
clone_size: .
cdr3_aa: CASSLREGNQYF
cdr3_nt: TGTGCCAGCAGCTTACGAGAGGGGAACCAGTACTTC

v_call: TRBV9
d_call: .
j_call: TRBJ2-2
clone_size: few
cdr3_aa: CASSEFRVAGELFF
cdr3_nt: TGTGCCAGCAGTGAATTCAGGGTGGCCGGGGAGCTGTTTTTT

v_call: TRBV6-5
d_call: .
j_call: TRBJ2-5
clone_size: few
cdr3_aa: CASSYGHPRASPETQYF
cdr3_nt: TGTGCCAGCAGTTACGGGCACCCTCGGGCATCTCCGGAGACCCAGTACTTC

v_call: TRBV7-9
d_call: .
j_call: TRBJ1-1
clone_size: .
cdr3_aa: CASSPRGPKGTEAFF
cdr3_nt: TGTGCCAGCAGCCCAAGGGGCCCGAAAGGCACTGAAGCTTTCTTT

v_call: TRBV25-1
d_call: .
j_call: TRBJ1-3
clone_size: .
cdr3_aa: CASSGQEAGNTIYF
cdr3_nt: TGTGCCAGCAGTGGTCAGGAAGCTGGAAACACCATATATTTT

v_call: TRBV29-1
d_call: .
j_call: TRBJ2-2
clone_size: few
cdr3_aa: CSVGLPTGELFF
cdr3_nt: TGCAGCGTTGGACTTCCCACCGGGGAGCTGTTTTTT

v_call: TRBV7-9
d_call: .
j_call: TRBJ2-3
clone_size: .
cdr3_aa: CASSSRQIDTQYF
cdr3_nt: TGTGCCAGCAGCTCCAGACAGATAGATACGCAGTATTTT

v_call: TRBV7-8
d_call: .
j_call: TRBJ2-2
clone_size: .
cdr3_aa: CASSAEHPGVRTGELFF
cdr3_nt: TGTGCCAGCAGCGCAGAACATCCAGGGGTTAGGACCGGGGAGCTGTTTTTT

v_call: TRBV7-6
d_call: .
j_call: TRBJ2-1
clone_size: .
cdr3_aa: CASSQTTGYEQFF
cdr3_nt: TGTGCCAGCAGCCAAACAACAGGGTATGAGCAGTTCTTC

v_call: TRBV5-1
d_call: .
j_call: TRBJ1-1
clone_size: .
cdr3_aa: CASRRDVEAFF
cdr3_nt: TGCGCCAGCAGAAGGGACGTTGAAGCTTTCTTT

v_call: TRBV10-3
d_call: TRBD2
j_call: TRBJ2-3
clone_size: few
cdr3_aa: CAIRISGGPTDTQYF
cdr3_nt: TGTGCCATCAGGATCAGCGGGGGACCCACAGATACGCAGTATTTT

v_call: TRBV6-5
d_call: .
j_call: TRBJ1-5
clone_size: once
cdr3_aa: CASSPITTGNQPQHF
cdr3_nt: TGTGCCAGCAGCCCGATAACTACGGGCAATCAGCCCCAGCATTTT